This T cell receptor beta chain was profiled in a study of beta chain features in type 1 diabetes. The wider study: Healthy donors and patients had similar age, gender and cell yields.

Investigators reverse transcribed all isolated RNA, so they sequenced expressed TCRB transcripts. Produced via immunoSEQ multiplex PCR; TCRdb's table is partial and in-frame only. The sample carries 350,000 or so clones, around a fifth recorded once. On this clone itself: Antigen unknown.

CDR1 and CDR2 from the germline V gene are MGHDK and SYGVNS. This CDR3 is 15 amino acids long. Trimming cost V 3 bases and J 0 bases, with 9 bases left between them. General study points: Patients with type 1 diabetes showed fewer VDJ junction insertions and more deletions.

The specimen sequenced was naive CD4+ T cells from blood. The TCR comes from a young woman in good health. The chain combines TRBV25-1 with TRBJ2-4; D gene uncertain. CDR3 in DNA: TGTGCCAGCAGTGAGACTGGTATAGCCAAAAACATTCAGTACTTC. It yields the protein CASSETGIAKNIQYF.